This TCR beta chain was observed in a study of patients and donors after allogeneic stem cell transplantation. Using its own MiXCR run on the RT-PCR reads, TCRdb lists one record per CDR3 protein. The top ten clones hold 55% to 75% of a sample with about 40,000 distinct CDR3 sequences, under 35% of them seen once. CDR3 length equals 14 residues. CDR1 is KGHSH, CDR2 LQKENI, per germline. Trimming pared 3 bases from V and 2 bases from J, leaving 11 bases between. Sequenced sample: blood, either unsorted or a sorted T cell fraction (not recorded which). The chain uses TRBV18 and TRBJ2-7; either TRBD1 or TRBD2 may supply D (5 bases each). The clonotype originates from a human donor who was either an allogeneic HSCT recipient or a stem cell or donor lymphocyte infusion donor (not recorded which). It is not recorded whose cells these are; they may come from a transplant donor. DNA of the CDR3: TGTGCCAGCTCACCCCGGGACGGCCCCTACGAGCAGTACTTC. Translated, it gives CASSPRDGPYEQYF.